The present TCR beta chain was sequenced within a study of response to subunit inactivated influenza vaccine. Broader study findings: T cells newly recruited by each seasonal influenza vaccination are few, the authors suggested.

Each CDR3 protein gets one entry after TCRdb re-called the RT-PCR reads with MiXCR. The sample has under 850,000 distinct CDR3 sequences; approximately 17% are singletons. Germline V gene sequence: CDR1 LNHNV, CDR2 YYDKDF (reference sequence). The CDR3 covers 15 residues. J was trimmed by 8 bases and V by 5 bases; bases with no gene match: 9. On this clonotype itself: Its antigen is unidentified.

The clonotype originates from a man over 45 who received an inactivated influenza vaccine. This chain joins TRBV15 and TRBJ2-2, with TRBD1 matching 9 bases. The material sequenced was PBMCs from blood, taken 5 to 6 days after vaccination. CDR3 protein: CATSGKTGGVGELFF. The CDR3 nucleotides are TGTGCCACCAGCGGAAAAACAGGGGGCGTGGGGGAGCTGTTTTTT.